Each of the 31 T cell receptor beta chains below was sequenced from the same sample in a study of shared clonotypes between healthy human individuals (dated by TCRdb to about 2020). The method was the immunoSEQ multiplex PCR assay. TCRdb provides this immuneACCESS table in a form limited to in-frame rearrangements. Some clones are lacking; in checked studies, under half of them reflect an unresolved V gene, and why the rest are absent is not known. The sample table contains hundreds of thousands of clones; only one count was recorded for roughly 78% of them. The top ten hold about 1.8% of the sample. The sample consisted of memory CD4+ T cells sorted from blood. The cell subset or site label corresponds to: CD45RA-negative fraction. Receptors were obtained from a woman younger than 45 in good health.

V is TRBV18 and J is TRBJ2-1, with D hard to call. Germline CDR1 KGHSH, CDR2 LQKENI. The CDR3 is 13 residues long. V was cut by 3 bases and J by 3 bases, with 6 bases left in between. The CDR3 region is CASSPYSYNEQFF. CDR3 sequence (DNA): TGTGCCAGCTCACCGTACAGCTACAATGAGCAGTTCTTC.

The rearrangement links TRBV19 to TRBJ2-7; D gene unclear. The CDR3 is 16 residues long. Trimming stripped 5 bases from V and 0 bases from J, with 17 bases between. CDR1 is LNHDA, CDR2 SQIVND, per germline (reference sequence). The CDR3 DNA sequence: TGTGCCAGTAGTGTAAGCGCGCGGCTAAGCTCCTACGAGCAGTACTTC. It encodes CASSVSARLSSYEQYF.

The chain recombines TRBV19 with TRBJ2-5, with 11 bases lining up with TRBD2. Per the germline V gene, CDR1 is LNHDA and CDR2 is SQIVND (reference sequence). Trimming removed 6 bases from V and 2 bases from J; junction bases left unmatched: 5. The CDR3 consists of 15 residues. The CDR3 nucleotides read TGTGCCAGTAGCGCCAGACTAGCGGGGCAAGAGACCCAGTACTTC. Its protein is CASSARLAGQETQYF.

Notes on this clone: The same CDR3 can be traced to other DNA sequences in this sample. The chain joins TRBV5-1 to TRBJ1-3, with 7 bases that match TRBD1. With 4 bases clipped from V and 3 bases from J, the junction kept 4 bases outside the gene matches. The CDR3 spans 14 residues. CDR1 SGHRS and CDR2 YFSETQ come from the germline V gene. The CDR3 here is CASSLGTVGNTIYF. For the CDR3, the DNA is TGCGCCAGCAGCCTAGGGACAGTTGGAAACACCATATATTTT.

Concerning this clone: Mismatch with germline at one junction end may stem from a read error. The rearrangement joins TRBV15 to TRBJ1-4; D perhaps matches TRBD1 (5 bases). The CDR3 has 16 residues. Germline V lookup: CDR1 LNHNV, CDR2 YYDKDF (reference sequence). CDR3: CATSRDKTATNEKLFF. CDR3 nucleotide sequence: TGTGCCACCAGTAGAGATAAGACAGCAACTAATGAAAAACTGTTTTTT.

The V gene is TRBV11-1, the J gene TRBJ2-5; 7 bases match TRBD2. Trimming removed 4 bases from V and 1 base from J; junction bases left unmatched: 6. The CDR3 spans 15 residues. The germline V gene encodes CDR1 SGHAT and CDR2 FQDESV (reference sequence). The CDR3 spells CASSSTGTTQETQYF. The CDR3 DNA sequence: TGTGCCAGCAGCTCAACCGGGACTACCCAAGAGACCCAGTACTTC.

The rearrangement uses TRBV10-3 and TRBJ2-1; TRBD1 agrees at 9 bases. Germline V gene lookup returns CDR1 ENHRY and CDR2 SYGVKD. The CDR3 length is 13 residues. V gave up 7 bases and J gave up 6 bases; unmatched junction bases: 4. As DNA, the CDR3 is TGTGCCATCAAGGGACAGGGTTTCAATGAGCAGTTCTTC. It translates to CAIKGQGFNEQFF.

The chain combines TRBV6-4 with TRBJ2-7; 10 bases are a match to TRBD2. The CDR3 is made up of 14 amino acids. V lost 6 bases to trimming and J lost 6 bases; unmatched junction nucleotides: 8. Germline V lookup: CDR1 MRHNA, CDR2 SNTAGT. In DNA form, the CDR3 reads TGTGCCAGCAGGGCAAGCGGGAGGGCCGCCGAGCAGTACTTC. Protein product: CASRASGRAAEQYF.

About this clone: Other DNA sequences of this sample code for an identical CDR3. The CDR3, as DNA: TGCGCCAGCAGCGGGGGAGGGAACATTCAGTACTTC. This sequence encodes CASSGGGNIQYF. This rearrangement joins TRBV5-1 to TRBJ2-4; the match to TRBD2 covers 7 bases. The CDR3 spans 12 residues. CDR1 is SGHRS, CDR2 YFSETQ, per germline. The V segment lost 4 bases and the J segment 7 bases; nucleotides outside the gene matches: 2.

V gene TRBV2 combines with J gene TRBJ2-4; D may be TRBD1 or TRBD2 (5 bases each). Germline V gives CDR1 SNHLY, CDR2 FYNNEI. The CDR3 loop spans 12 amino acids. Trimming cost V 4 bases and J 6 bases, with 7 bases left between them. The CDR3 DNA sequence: TGTGCCAGCAGTGGGGACGTAAACATTCAGTACTTC. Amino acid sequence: CASSGDVNIQYF.

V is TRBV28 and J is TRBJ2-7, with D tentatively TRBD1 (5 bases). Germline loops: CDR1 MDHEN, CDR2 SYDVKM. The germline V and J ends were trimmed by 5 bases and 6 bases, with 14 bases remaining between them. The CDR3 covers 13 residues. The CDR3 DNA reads TGTGCCAGCAGTCCCCGCTGGGGCTTCGAGCAGTACTTC. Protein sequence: CASSPRWGFEQYF.

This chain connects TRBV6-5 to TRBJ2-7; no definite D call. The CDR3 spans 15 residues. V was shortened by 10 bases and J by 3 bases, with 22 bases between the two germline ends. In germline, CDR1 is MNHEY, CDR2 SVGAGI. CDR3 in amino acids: CATHNSGDLYYEQYF. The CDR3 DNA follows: TGTGCCACTCATAACTCAGGCGACCTTTACTACGAGCAGTACTTC.

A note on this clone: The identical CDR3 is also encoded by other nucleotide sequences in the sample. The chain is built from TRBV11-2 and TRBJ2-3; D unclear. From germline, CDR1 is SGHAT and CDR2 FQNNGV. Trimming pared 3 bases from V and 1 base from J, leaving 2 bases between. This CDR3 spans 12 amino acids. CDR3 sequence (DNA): TGTGCCAGCAGCTTCGGCACAGATACGCAGTATTTT. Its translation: CASSFGTDTQYF.

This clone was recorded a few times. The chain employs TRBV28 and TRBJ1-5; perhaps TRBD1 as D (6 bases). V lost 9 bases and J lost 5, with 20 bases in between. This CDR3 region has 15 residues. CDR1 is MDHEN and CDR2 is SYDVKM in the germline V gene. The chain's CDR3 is CASETRTEGDQPQHF. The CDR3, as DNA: TGTGCCAGTGAGACCCGGACAGAGGGTGATCAGCCCCAGCATTTT.

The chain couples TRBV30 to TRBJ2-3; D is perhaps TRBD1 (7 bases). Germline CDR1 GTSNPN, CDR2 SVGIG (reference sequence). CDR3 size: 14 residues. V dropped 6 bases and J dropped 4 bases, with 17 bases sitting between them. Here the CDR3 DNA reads TGTGCCTGCCAGGGGGAGGCCCCCGCAGATACGCAGTATTTT. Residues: CACQGEAPADTQYF.

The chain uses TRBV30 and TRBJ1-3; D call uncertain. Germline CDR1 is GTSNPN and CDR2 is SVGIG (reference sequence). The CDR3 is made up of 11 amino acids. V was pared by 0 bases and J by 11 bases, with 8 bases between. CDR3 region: CAWSVGGPIYF. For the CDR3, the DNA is TGTGCCTGGAGTGTCGGAGGTCCCATATATTTT.

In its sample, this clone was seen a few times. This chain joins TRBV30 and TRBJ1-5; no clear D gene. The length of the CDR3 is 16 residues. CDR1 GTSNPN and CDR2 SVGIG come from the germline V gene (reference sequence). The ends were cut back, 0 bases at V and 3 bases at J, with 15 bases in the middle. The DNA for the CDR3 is TGTGCCTGGAGTGTACTAGAGACATTTAACAATCAGCCCCAGCATTTT. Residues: CAWSVLETFNNQPQHF.

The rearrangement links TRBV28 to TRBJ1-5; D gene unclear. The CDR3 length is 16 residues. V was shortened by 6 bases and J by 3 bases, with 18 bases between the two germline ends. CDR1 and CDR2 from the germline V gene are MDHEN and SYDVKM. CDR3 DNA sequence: TGTGCCAGCAGCAGTCCCGGCCGGCAGAACAATCAGCCCCAGCATTTT. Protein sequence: CASSSPGRQNNQPQHF.

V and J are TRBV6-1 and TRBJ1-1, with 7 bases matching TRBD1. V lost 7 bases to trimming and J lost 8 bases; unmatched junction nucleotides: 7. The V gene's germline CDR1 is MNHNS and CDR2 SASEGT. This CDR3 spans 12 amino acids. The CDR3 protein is CASNRQGREAFF. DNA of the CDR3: TGTGCCAGCAATAGACAGGGACGCGAAGCTTTCTTT.

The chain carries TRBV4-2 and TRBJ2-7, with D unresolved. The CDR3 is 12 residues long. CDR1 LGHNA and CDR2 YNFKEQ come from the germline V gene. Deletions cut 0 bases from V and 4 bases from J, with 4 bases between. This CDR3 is CASSQDKYEQYF. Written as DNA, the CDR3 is TGTGCCAGCAGCCAAGATAAGTACGAGCAGTACTTC.

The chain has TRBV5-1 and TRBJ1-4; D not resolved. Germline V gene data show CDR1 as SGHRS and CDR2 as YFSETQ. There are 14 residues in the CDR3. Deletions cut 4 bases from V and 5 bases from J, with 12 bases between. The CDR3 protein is CASSPLSGNEKLFF. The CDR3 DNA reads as TGCGCCAGCAGCCCGCTTTCTGGGAATGAAAAACTGTTTTTT.

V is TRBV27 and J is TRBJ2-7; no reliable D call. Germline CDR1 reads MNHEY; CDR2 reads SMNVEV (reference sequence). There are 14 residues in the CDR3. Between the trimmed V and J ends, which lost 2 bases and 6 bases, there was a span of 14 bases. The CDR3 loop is CASSLGPPGGEQYF. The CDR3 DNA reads TGTGCCAGCAGTTTAGGTCCTCCGGGTGGCGAGCAGTACTTC.

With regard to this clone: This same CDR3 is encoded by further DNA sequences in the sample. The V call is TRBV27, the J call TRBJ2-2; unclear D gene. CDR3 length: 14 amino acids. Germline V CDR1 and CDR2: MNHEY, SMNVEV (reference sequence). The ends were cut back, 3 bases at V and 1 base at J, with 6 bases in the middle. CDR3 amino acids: CASSFSGNTGELFF. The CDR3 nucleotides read TGTGCCAGCAGTTTTTCAGGGAACACCGGGGAGCTGTTTTTT.

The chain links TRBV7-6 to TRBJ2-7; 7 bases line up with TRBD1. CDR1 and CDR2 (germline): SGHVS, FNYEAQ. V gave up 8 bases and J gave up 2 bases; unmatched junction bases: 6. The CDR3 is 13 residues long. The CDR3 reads CASAQGSTYEQYF. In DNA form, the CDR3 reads TGTGCCAGCGCACAGGGGAGCACCTACGAGCAGTACTTC.

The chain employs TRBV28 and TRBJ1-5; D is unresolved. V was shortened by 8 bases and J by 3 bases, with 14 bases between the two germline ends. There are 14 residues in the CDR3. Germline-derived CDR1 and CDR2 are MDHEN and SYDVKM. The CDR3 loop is CASGPGRHNQPQHF. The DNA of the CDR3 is TGTGCCAGCGGACCAGGACGGCACAATCAGCCCCAGCATTTT.

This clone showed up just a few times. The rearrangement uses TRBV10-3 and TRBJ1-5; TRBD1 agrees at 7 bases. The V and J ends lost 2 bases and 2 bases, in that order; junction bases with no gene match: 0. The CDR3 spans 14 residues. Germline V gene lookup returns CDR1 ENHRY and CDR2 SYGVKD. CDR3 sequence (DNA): TGTGCCATCAGTGAGACAGGGGGCAATCAGCCCCAGCATTTT. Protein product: CAISETGGNQPQHF.

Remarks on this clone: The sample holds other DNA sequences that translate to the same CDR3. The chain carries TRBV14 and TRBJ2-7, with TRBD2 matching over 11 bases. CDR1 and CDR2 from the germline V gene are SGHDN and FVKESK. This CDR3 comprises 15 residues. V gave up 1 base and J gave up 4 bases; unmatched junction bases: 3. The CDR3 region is CASSQGLAGGYEQYF. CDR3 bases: TGTGCCAGCAGCCAAGGCCTAGCGGGAGGATACGAGCAGTACTTC.

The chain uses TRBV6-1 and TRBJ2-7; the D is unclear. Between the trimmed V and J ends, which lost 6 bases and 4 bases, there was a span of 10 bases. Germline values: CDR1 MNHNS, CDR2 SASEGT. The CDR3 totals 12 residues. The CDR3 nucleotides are TGTGCCAGCAGCCCCTTGGGGTACGAGCAGTACTTC. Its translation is CASSPLGYEQYF.

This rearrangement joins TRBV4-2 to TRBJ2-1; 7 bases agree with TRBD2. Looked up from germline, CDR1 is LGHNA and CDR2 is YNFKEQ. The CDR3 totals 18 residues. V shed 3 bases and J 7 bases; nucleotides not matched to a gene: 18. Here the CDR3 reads CASSHPLGGRADENEQFF. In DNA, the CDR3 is TGTGCCAGCAGCCACCCCCTGGGGGGGAGGGCCGACGAGAATGAGCAGTTCTTC.

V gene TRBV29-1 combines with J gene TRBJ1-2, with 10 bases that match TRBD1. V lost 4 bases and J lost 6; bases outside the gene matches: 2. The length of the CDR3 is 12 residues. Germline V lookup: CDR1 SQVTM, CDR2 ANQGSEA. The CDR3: CSVGQGANGYTF. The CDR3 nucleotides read TGCAGCGTTGGACAGGGGGCCAATGGCTACACCTTC.

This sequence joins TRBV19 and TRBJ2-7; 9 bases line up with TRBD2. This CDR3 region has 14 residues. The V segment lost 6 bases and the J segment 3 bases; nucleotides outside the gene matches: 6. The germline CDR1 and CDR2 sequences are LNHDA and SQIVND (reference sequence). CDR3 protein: CASRSSGSRYEQYF. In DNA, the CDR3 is TGTGCCAGTAGGAGTAGCGGGAGTCGCTACGAGCAGTACTTC.